The 28 T cell receptor beta chains below come from one sample, sequenced in a study of blood T cell repertoires in COVID-19. Sequencing was performed with immunoSEQ multiplex PCR; in TCRdb, only in-frame clones are kept and a portion is missing. This sample has over 250,000 clones; 80% to 90% occur once, and the top ten carry 11%. The specimen sequenced was peripheral blood. These receptors all come from a woman in her 70s with acute or convalescent COVID-19.

The gene calls are TRBV30 and TRBJ1-6; D is undetermined. This CDR3 region has 16 residues. Germline CDR1 and CDR2: GTSNPN and SVGIG (reference sequence). Between the trimmed V and J ends, which lost 2 bases and 6 bases, there was a span of 17 bases. This CDR3 is CAWSSPSTRANSPLHF. The DNA of the CDR3 is TGTGCCTGGAGTTCACCCTCGACAAGAGCTAATTCACCCCTCCACTTT.

This chain connects TRBV6-6 to TRBJ2-7; 8 nucleotides line up with TRBD2. The CDR3 sequence is 12 residues long. V lost 5 bases, J lost 7 bases, and 4 bases stayed unmatched. Per germline, CDR1 MNHNY and CDR2 SVGAGI (reference sequence). The CDR3 DNA is TGTGCCAGCAGTCCCAGCGGGGGAGAGCAGTACTTC. Its translation: CASSPSGGEQYF.

The J gene is TRBJ2-3, the V gene TRBV12-5; D might be TRBD2 (5 bases). CDR1 LGHNT and CDR2 FRNRAP come from the germline V gene. V gave up 6 bases and J gave up 6 bases, with 13 bases separating them. The CDR3 sequence is 13 residues long. The CDR3 bases are TGTGCTAGTGGGACTTCGGGGTCCGATACGCAGTATTTT. It is translated as CASGTSGSDTQYF.

The genes are TRBV10-1 and TRBJ1-2, with 7 bases identical to TRBD1. This CDR3 region has 16 residues. Germline CDR1 WNHNN, CDR2 SYGVQD (reference sequence). CDR3 loop: CALTSGTPRGHHGYTF. CDR3 DNA: TGCGCACTTACGTCCGGGACGCCAAGGGGGCATCATGGCTACACCTTC.

V is TRBV27 and J is TRBJ2-1; D ambiguous. V gave up 0 bases and J gave up 3 bases, with 3 bases separating them. CDR1 and CDR2 from the germline V gene are MNHEY and SMNVEV (reference sequence). The CDR3 covers 13 residues. The CDR3 sequence is CASSLSVYNEQFF. CDR3 DNA: TGTGCCAGCAGTTTATCCGTCTACAATGAGCAGTTCTTC.

The J gene is TRBJ2-5, the V gene TRBV7-2; D is perhaps TRBD2 (6 bases). Germline V gives CDR1 SGHTA, CDR2 FQGNSA. This CDR3 is 13 amino acids long. V was pared by 5 bases and J by 5 bases, with 12 bases between. CDR3 loop: CASSPGVGETQYF. The CDR3 coding sequence is TGTGCCAGCAGCCCGGGGGTCGGGGAGACCCAGTACTTC. The full variable domain, its missing parts supplied by reference TRBV7-2 and TRBJ2-5, is GAGVSQSPSNKVTEKGKDVELRCDPISGHTALYWYRQSLGQGLEFLIYFQGNSAPDKSGLPSDRFSAERTGGSVSTLTIQRTQQEDSAVYLCASSPGVGETQYFGPGTRLLVL.

This clone appeared a single time. This sequence joins TRBV7-3 and TRBJ1-6, with 9 bases matching TRBD1. Germline V gene lookup returns CDR1 SGHTA and CDR2 FQGTGA. J lost 9 bases, V lost 5 bases, and 5 bases had no gene match. CDR3 length: 14 amino acids. The CDR3 is CASSLDRGASPLHF. The DNA for the CDR3 is TGTGCCAGCAGCCTGGACAGGGGAGCTTCACCCCTCCACTTT.

The gene calls are TRBV4-1 and TRBJ1-1; D may be TRBD1 (6 bases). The CDR3 has 15 amino acids. V was trimmed by 4 bases and J by 0 bases, leaving 12 bases between them. Germline V gene lookup returns CDR1 MGHRA and CDR2 YSYEKL. The chain's CDR3 is CASSPLGQLNTEAFF. The CDR3 DNA reads TGCGCCAGCAGCCCTTTGGGACAATTGAACACTGAAGCTTTCTTT.

The chain joins TRBV7-9 to TRBJ2-1, with TRBD1 matching 7 bases. Germline assignment: CDR1 SEHNR and CDR2 FQNEAQ (reference sequence). The V and J ends lost 5 bases and 5 bases, in that order; junction bases with no gene match: 12. This CDR3 spans 16 amino acids. Written as DNA, the CDR3 is TGTGCCAGCAGCGCGCTGTCCGGGACAGATGACAATGAGCAGTTCTTC. Translation gives CASSALSGTDDNEQFF.

This clone was recorded a few times. The V gene is TRBV27, the J gene TRBJ1-1; 7 bases are shared with TRBD1. CDR3 length equals 13 residues. V shed 7 bases and J 7 bases; nucleotides not matched to a gene: 9. The germline V gene encodes CDR1 MNHEY and CDR2 SMNVEV (reference sequence). CDR3 residues: CASNSIGQVEAFF. CDR3 in DNA: TGTGCCAGCAACTCAATCGGACAGGTTGAAGCTTTCTTT.

The rearrangement links TRBV30 to TRBJ1-1; tentative D call: TRBD1 (5 bases). The CDR3 has 13 residues. Trimming removed 3 bases from V and 5 bases from J, with 13 bases in between. Germline V gene data show CDR1 as GTSNPN and CDR2 as SVGIG (reference sequence). For the CDR3, the DNA is TGTGCCTGGAGCCCCTCGGGGGAGACTGAAGCTTTCTTT. Residues: CAWSPSGETEAFF.

Only a few counts were recorded for this clone. The chain uses TRBV6-2 or TRBV6-3 and TRBJ1-6, with 9 nucleotides matching TRBD1. The CDR3 is 14 residues long. The germline CDR1 and CDR2 sequences are MNHEY and SVGEGT. V was clipped by 2 bases and J by 7 bases; unmatched bases: 0. The CDR3: CASSYGTGNSPLHF. The CDR3 nucleotides read TGTGCCAGCAGTTACGGGACAGGGAATTCACCCCTCCACTTT.

This chain connects TRBV6-1 to TRBJ2-2; D perhaps matches TRBD2 (6 bases). CDR1 is MNHNS, CDR2 SASEGT, per germline. CDR3 length equals 13 residues. Trimming took 11 bases from V and 4 from J, leaving 14 bases between them. The CDR3 DNA reads TGTGCCGATAGCGAGGAGGGCACCGGGGAGCTGTTTTTT. Translation gives CADSEEGTGELFF.

The chain couples TRBV5-1 to TRBJ1-2, with no clear D. Trimming left V 6 bases short and J 11 bases short, with 23 bases between. This CDR3 contains 14 residues. Germline V gene lookup returns CDR1 SGHRS and CDR2 YFSETQ. CDR3 nucleotides: TGCGCCAGCAACAGTTTAGGTGACGGAGCGGTGTACACCTTC. Amino acids: CASNSLGDGAVYTF.

This rearrangement joins TRBV3-1 (or the pseudogene TRBV3-2) to TRBJ2-1; 8 bases are shared with TRBD1. From germline, CDR1 is LGHDT and CDR2 YNNKEL (reference sequence). Trimming at V came to 6 bases and at J to 16 bases, leaving 11 bases not matched to a gene. The CDR3 sequence is 12 residues long. CDR3 in amino acids: CASRNRDRHEFF. The DNA of the CDR3 is TGTGCCAGCAGAAACCGGGACAGGCACGAATTCTTC.

This CDR3 reads CASSLSPVLEAFF. CDR3 in DNA: TGTGCCAGCAGTTTGTCCCCAGTCCTTGAAGCTTTCTTT. The chain joins TRBV12-3 or TRBV12-4 to TRBJ1-1, with no clear D. Deletions cut 3 bases from V and 7 bases from J, with 12 bases between. The CDR3 consists of 13 residues.

The sample holds a few counts of this clone. The chain recombines TRBV2 with TRBJ2-1; 7 bases are a match to TRBD2. Germline V CDR1 and CDR2: SNHLY, FYNNEI. V was pared by 1 base and J by 6 bases, with 18 bases of the junction left unmatched. This CDR3 is built from 19 residues. CDR3 nucleotide sequence: TGTGCCAGCAGTGAAGATCCCTGGAGTTGGGCGGGGGAGGGCAATGAGCAGTTCTTC. Its protein is CASSEDPWSWAGEGNEQFF.

The chain uses TRBV9 and TRBJ1-2; 8 bases fit TRBD1. V was clipped by 4 bases and J by 6 bases; unmatched bases: 8. There are 14 residues in the CDR3. Per the germline V gene, CDR1 is SGDLS and CDR2 is YYNGEE. DNA of the CDR3: TGTGCCAGCAGCACCCAGGACAGGGCTCATGGCTACACCTTC. It specifies CASSTQDRAHGYTF. The variable domain in full, with the rest retrieved from reference TRBV9 and TRBJ1-2, is DSGVTQTPKHLITATGQRVTLRCSPRSGDLSVYWYQQSLDQGLQFLIQYYNGEERAKGNILERFSAQQFPDLHSELNLSSLELGDSALYFCASSTQDRAHGYTFGSGTRLTVV.

V gene TRBV5-1 combines with J gene TRBJ1-2; D unclear. V lost 2 bases and J lost 8, with 16 bases in between. Germline assignment: CDR1 SGHRS and CDR2 YFSETQ. This CDR3 region has 14 residues. The chain's CDR3 is CASSFYEGGGGYTF. CDR3 bases: TGCGCCAGCAGCTTCTATGAGGGCGGAGGGGGCTACACCTTC.

The V call is TRBV4-1, the J call TRBJ1-5; D uncertain. Germline-derived CDR1 and CDR2 are MGHRA and YSYEKL. The CDR3 has 17 residues. Trimming removed 0 bases at V and 0 bases at J, with 12 bases between. For the CDR3, the DNA is TGCGCCAGCAGCCAAGATCATGCGGATTATAGCAATCAGCCCCAGCATTTT. Translation gives CASSQDHADYSNQPQHF.

This sequence joins TRBV15 and TRBJ2-3; 9 bases are shared with TRBD2. Germline assignment: CDR1 LNHNV and CDR2 YYDKDF (reference sequence). The CDR3 is 17 amino acids. V was pared by 1 base and J by 10 bases, with 15 bases of the junction left unmatched. DNA of the CDR3: TGTGCCACCAGCAGAGTTCGTGGGCGGGGGGGAGGATTGGCGCAGTATTTT. Translated: CATSRVRGRGGGLAQYF.

V gene TRBV5-6 combines with J gene TRBJ1-2; 9 nucleotides align to TRBD1. The J segment lost 1 base and the V segment lost 4 bases, leaving 11 bases of the junction unmatched. The CDR3 consists of 17 residues. Germline V lookup: CDR1 SGHDT, CDR2 YYEEEE. CDR3 bases: TGTGCCAGCAGCCTTATTAAACGGACAGGGGTTAACTATGGCTACACCTTC. This encodes CASSLIKRTGVNYGYTF. The whole variable domain, filled in from reference TRBV5-6 and TRBJ1-2, reads DAGVTQSPTHLIKTRGQQVTLRCSPKSGHDTVSWYQQALGQGPQFIFQYYEEEERQRGNFPDRFSGHQFPNYSSELNVNALLLGDSALYLCASSLIKRTGVNYGYTFGSGTRLTVV.

The chain recombines TRBV5-1 with TRBJ1-1; the match to TRBD1 covers 8 bases. V lost 6 bases to trimming and J lost 0 bases; unmatched junction nucleotides: 10. CDR3 length: 16 amino acids. The V gene's germline CDR1 is SGHRS and CDR2 YFSETQ. The CDR3 DNA reads as TGCGCCAGCACCCCCGGGGCAGGGGGCATGAACACTGAAGCTTTCTTT. Protein sequence: CASTPGAGGMNTEAFF.

This clone was found a few times. CDR3 sequence: CASAGQNNSPLHF. The CDR3 nucleotides are TGTGCCAGCGCGGGACAGAATAATTCACCCCTCCACTTT. The gene calls are TRBV10-3 and TRBJ1-6; 7 positions match TRBD1. Germline V lookup: CDR1 ENHRY, CDR2 SYGVKD. The CDR3 runs 13 residues. V lost 10 bases to trimming and J lost 5 bases; unmatched junction nucleotides: 5.

V and J are TRBV10-2 and TRBJ1-1; 7 bases match TRBD1. CDR1 is WSHSY and CDR2 is SAAADI in the germline V gene. The CDR3 runs 14 residues. V was pared by 2 bases and J by 10 bases, with 10 bases of the junction left unmatched. This CDR3 reads CASSELQGWGPAFF. The DNA of the CDR3 is TGCGCCAGCAGTGAGCTACAGGGGTGGGGTCCAGCTTTCTTT.

The rearrangement uses TRBV6-5 and TRBJ1-2; D is possibly TRBD1 (5 bases). V dropped 6 bases and J dropped 0 bases, with 11 bases sitting between them. CDR1 is MNHEY, CDR2 SVGAGI, per germline. The CDR3 has 14 amino acids. The CDR3 coding sequence is TGTGCCAGCAGGGCGGGGGAAGCTAACTATGGCTACACCTTC. Protein sequence: CASRAGEANYGYTF.

The rearrangement uses TRBV5-8 and TRBJ1-2; D not certain. V lost 4 bases, J lost 2 bases, and 12 bases lay in between. The length of the CDR3 is 14 residues. Germline loops: CDR1 SGHTS, CDR2 YDEGEE. CDR3 residues: CASSRVNRNYGYTF. The CDR3 DNA is TGTGCCAGCAGCCGGGTTAATAGAAACTATGGCTACACCTTC.

The chain has TRBV30 and TRBJ2-5; 10 bases agree with TRBD2. Germline V gene lookup returns CDR1 GTSNPN and CDR2 SVGIG (reference sequence). V gave up 5 bases and J gave up 3 bases; unmatched junction bases: 6. The CDR3 spans 14 residues. The CDR3 region has the DNA TGTGCCTGGGGGGGGACTAGCGACAAAGAGACCCAGTACTTC. This encodes CAWGGTSDKETQYF.